This T cell receptor (beta chain) came from a study of CD8+CD57+ T cells in acquired aplastic anemia. Background on the study: Sorted CD4+ and CD8+ cells yielded 3 to 3.5 ug of DNA on average.

TCR beta VDJ and CDR3 profiling used genomic DNA as template. TCRdb re-analysed the reads in MiXCR, keeping a single row per CDR3 protein. The repertoire holds under 500,000 distinct CDR3 sequences, more than 25% seen once, with under 0.95% in the top ten. Patients picked for sequencing had shown CD8+CD57+ cell expansion detected by flow cytometry. This clonotype occurred many times. The sequenced material came from sorted CD4+, CD8+, or CD8+CD57+ T cells (not recorded which) from PBMCs. The clonotype comes from a human donor with aplastic anemia.

The CDR3: CASSLRGQGVDEQYF. CDR3 in DNA: TGTGCCAGCAGCTTAAGGGGACAGGGGGTTGACGAGCAGTACTTC. This chain connects TRBV7-9 to TRBJ2-7, with 11 bases aligning to TRBD1. The trim removed 2 bases at V and 5 bases at J, leaving 5 bases unmatched. The CDR3 has 15 residues. Germline-derived CDR1 and CDR2 are SEHNR and FQNEAQ (reference sequence).